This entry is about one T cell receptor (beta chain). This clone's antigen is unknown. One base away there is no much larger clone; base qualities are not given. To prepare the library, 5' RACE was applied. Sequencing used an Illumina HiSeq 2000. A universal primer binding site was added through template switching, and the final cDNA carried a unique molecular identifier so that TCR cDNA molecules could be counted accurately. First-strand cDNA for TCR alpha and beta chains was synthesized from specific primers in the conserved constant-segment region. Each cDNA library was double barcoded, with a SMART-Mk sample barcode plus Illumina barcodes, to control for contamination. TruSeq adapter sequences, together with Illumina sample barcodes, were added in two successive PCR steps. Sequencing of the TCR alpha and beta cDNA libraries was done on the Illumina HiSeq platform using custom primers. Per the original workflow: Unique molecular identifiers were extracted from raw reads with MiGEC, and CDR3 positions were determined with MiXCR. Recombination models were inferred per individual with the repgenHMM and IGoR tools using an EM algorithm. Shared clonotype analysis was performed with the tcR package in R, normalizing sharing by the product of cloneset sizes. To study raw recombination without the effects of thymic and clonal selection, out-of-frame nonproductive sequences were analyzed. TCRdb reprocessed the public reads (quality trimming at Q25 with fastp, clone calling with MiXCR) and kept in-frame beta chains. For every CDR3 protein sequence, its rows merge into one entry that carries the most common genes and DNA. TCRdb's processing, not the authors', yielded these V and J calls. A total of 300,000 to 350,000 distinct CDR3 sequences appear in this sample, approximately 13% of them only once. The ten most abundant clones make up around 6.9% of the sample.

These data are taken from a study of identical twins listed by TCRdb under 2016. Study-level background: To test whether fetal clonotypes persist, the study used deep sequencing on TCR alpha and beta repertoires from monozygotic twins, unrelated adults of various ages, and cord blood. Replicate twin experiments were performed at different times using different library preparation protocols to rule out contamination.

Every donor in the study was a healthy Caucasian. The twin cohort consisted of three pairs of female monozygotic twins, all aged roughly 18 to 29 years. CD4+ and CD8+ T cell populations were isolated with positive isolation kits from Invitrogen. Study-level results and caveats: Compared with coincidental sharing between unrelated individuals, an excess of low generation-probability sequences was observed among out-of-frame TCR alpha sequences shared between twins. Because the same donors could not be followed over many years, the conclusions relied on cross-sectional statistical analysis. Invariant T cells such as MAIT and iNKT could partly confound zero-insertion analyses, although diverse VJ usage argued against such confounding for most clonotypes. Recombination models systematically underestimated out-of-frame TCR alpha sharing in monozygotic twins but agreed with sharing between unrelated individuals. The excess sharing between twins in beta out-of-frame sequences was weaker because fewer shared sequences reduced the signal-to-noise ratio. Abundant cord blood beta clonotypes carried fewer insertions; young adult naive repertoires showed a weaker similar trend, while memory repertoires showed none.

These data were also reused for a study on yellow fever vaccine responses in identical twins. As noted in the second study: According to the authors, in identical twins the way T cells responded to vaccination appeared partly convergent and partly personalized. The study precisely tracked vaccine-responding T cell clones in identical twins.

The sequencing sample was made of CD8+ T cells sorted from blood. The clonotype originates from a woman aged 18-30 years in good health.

For the CDR3, the sequence is CASNLAGKTDTQYF. The sequenced DNA: TGTGCCAGCAATCTAGCGGGGAAGACAGATACGCAGTATTTT. Rearrangement joined TRBV6-1 to TRBJ2-3, and 9 junctional nucleotides match TRBD2. Based on the germline V gene, the CDR1 and CDR2 sequences are MNHNS and SASEGT. The junction shows trimming of 7 bases on V and 3 bases on J, and the gene matches do not reach 5 bases of it. The CDR3 goes from the cysteine to the phenylalanine over 14 residues. Here the CDR3 DNA is all that survives: 42 bases in frame from base 1.